This TCR beta chain was found in a study of blood T cell repertoires in COVID-19. Patients from Seattle were sampled longitudinally, starting during active infection. This clone was seen only once. Sequencing used immunoSEQ multiplex PCR; TCRdb keeps in-frame clones, though not all of them. The table lists under 550,000 clones, 80% to 90% of them singletons. Sequenced: peripheral blood. This receptor was taken from a man younger than 35 with COVID-19, enrolled during active disease.

The CDR3 spells CASSEALGLAGTRGKTQYF. CDR3 DNA: TGTGCCAGCAGTGAAGCGTTAGGGCTAGCGGGCACCCGCGGAAAGACCCAGTACTTC. This chain links TRBV6-1 with TRBJ2-5; TRBD2 matches at 8 bases. The V and J ends lost 0 bases and 6 bases, in that order; junction bases with no gene match: 18. The CDR3 is 19 residues long. Germline V CDR1 and CDR2: MNHNS, SASEGT.